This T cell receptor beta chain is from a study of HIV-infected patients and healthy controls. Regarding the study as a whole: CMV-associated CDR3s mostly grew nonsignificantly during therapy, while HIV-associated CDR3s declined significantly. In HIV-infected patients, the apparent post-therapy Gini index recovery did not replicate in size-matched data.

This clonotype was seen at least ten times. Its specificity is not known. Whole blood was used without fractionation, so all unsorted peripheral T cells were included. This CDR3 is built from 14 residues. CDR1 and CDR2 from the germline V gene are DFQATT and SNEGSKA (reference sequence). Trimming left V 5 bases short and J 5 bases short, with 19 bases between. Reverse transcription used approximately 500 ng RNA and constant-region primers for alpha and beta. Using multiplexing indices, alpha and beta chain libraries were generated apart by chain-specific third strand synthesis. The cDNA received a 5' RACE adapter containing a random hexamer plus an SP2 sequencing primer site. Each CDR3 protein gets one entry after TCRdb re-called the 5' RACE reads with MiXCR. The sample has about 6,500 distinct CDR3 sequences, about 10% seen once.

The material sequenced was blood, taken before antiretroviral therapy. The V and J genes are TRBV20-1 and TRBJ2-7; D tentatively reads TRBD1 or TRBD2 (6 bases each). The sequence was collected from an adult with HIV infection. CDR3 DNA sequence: TGCAGTGCTCTCTATCCGGGGGCAGCTAACGAGCAGTACTTC. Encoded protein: CSALYPGAANEQYF.